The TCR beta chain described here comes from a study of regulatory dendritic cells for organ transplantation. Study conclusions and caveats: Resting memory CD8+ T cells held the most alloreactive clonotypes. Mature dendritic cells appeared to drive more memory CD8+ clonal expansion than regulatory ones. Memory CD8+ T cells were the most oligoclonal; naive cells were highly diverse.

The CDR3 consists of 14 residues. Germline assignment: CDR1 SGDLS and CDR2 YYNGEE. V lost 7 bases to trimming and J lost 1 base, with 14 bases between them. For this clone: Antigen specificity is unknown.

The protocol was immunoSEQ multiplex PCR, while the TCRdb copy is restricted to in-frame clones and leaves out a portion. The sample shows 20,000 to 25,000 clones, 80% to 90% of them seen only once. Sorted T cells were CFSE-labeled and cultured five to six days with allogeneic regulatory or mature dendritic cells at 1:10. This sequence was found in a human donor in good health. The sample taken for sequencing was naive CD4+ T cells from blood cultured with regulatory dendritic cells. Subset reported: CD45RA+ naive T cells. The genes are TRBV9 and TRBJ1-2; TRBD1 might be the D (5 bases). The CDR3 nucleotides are TGTGCCAGCTCCCGGGACGGTAATAACTATGGCTACACCTTC. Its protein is CASSRDGNNYGYTF.